A selection of T cell receptor beta chains follows, all from one sample in a study of blood T cell repertoires in COVID-19. Libraries were prepared by immunoSEQ multiplex PCR; TCRdb keeps only in-frame clonotypes and omits some of them. The sample has 70,000 or so clones, 90% seen once; the top ten hold 1.5%. The sequencing input was peripheral blood. The receptors were sampled from a man aged 50-60 years with acute or convalescent COVID-19. Both conserved end residues are part of each CDR3. A D gene is named only where the DNA matches it firmly. Clone size is given for some rows only: seen once, a few or many times, or a class if the clone is expanded.

clone_size,j_call,d_call,v_call,cdr3_nt,cdr3_aa
.,TRBJ1-6,.,TRBV7-2,TGTGCCAGCAGCTTAGACGCCAGGTCCGGTTCACCCCTCCACTTT,CASSLDARSGSPLHF
once,TRBJ2-1,.,TRBV9,TGTGCCAGCAGCGTAGCGAGGTTCCCCTACAATGAGCAGTTCTTC,CASSVARFPYNEQFF
.,TRBJ2-7,TRBD2,TRBV9,TGTGCCAGCAGCGGAAGACCCGGGACTAGCGACTACGAGCAGTACTTC,CASSGRPGTSDYEQYF
.,TRBJ2-1,TRBD2,TRBV19,TGTGCCAGTAGTCCCCAACTAGCGGGAGTTTACAATGAGCAGTTCTTC,CASSPQLAGVYNEQFF
.,TRBJ1-2,.,TRBV5-6,TGTGCCAGCAGCTTGCGGGGGGCTAGCAACTATGGCTACACCTTC,CASSLRGASNYGYTF
.,TRBJ1-1,.,TRBV5-1,TGCGCCAGCAGCTTGGTCGGGAGATCTGAAGCTTTCTTT,CASSLVGRSEAFF
.,TRBJ1-5,.,TRBV28,TGTGCCAGCAGCCGAGATTATAGCAATCAGCCCCAGCATTTT,CASSRDYSNQPQHF
.,TRBJ1-6,TRBD1,TRBV28,TGTGCCAGCAGTCCCCCGACAGGGGCCGGTTCACCCCTCCACTTT,CASSPPTGAGSPLHF
.,TRBJ2-1,TRBD2,TRBV28,TGTGCCAGCAGTTTATCACTAGCGGGAGGGACGATAGATGAGCAGTTCTTC,CASSLSLAGGTIDEQFF
.,TRBJ2-7,.,TRBV2,TGTGCCAGCAGTGAGCGGGATGACTACGAGCAGTACTTC,CASSERDDYEQYF
.,TRBJ2-7,TRBD2,TRBV28,TGTGCCAGCAGGCTCGGGGGGGTTGGGTTATACGAGCAGTACTTC,CASRLGGVGLYEQYF
.,TRBJ2-3,TRBD2,TRBV7-2,TGTGCCAGCAGCTTATTGAGCGGGGGACGCACAGATACGCAGTATTTT,CASSLLSGGRTDTQYF
.,TRBJ1-3,.,TRBV5-4,TGTGCCAGCAGCACCAGGGGCGGCGGGGGAAACACCATATATTTT,CASSTRGGGGNTIYF
.,TRBJ1-5,TRBD1,TRBV19,TGTGCCAGTAGTGGACAGGGGGGTAGTCAGCCCCAGCATTTT,CASSGQGGSQPQHF
.,TRBJ1-3,TRBD1,TRBV19,TGTGCCAGTAGTATAGATCGTCCGGGACAGGGGGCTGGAAACACCATATATTTT,CASSIDRPGQGAGNTIYF
few,TRBJ1-3,.,TRBV30,TGTGCCTGGAGTGTGTCGTCTGGAAACACCATATATTTT,CAWSVSSGNTIYF
.,TRBJ2-4,.,TRBV6-5,TGTGCCACCAAAGAGGTAGCCAAAAACATTCAGTACTTC,CATKEVAKNIQYF
.,TRBJ1-4,TRBD1,TRBV9,TGTGCCAGCAGCGTAGGTGGACAGGGGATTGAAAAACTGTTTTTT,CASSVGGQGIEKLFF
.,TRBJ2-7,TRBD2,TRBV5-1,TGCGCCAGCAGCTTGTTAGCGGGAGGACCTGTAATGCGAACCTACGAGCAGTACTTC,CASSLLAGGPVMRTYEQYF
.,TRBJ2-1,.,TRBV29-1,TGCAGCGTTTGGGGGGACAATGAGCAGTTCTTC,CSVWGDNEQFF
.,TRBJ2-2,.,TRBV29-1,TGCAGCGTTGTGGGTGGGGCCGGTACCGGGGAGCTGTTTTTT,CSVVGGAGTGELFF
few,TRBJ2-5,.,TRBV20-1,TGCAGTGCTAGTTCCGCGCCAGAGACCCAGTACTTC,CSASSAPETQYF
once,TRBJ1-5,.,TRBV12-3/TRBV12-4,TGTGCCAGCAGTTCTCCTCCAGGGGTGCCCCAGCATTTT,CASSSPPGVPQHF
once,TRBJ2-3,TRBD2,TRBV3-1/TRBV3-2,TGTGCCAGCAGCCCGGGACTAGCCAACACAGATACGCAGTATTTT,CASSPGLANTDTQYF